These T cell receptor beta chains were read from a single sample in a study of metastatic and nonmetastatic thyroid tumors. MiXCR was used by TCRdb to re-call the PCR reads. The data contain around 44,000 clones, over 25% of them singletons. The source material was blood. The receptors were gathered from a male donor with papillary thyroid cancer or a benign thyroid nodule (not recorded which). Some clones in this sample may be carry-over from other donors' samples. The conserved cysteine and the conserved F or W are not part of the CDR3 here.

>TRBV11-3|TRBJ2-1
ASSSARFNEQF
>TRBV7-9|TRBJ1-2
ASSFDRLYT
>TRBV28|TRBJ2-7
ASSPVTGPLYEQY
>TRBV7-6|TRBJ2-3
ASSLSASGSTDTQY
>TRBV29-1|TRBJ2-5
SVDEGVGETQY
>TRBV25-1|TRBJ1-5
ASSDRGGGNQPQH
>TRBV28|TRBJ2-7
AISLVLNTEQY
>TRBV6-6|TRBJ2-7
ASSYSQGFSEQY
>TRBV24-1|TRBJ2-2
ATSDLDGNTGELF
>TRBV5-1|TRBJ2-7
ASSLTGTWAGKQY
>TRBV6-2/TRBV6-3|TRBJ2-3
ASNSLAGVTDTQY
>TRBV11-2|TRBJ2-5
ASSFGGAETQY
>TRBV15|TRBJ2-2
ATSRDRETGELF
>TRBV12-3/TRBV12-4|TRBJ2-7
ASSLLGRYEQY
>TRBV19|TRBJ2-1
ASSRGQGALNEQF
>TRBV19|TRBJ2-7
ASSARLAGHHYEQY
>TRBV18|TRBJ1-1
ASSALVGVDTAAF
>TRBV24-1|TRBJ2-1
ATSDPGQGADEQF
>TRBV7-9|TRBJ2-7
ASSLFTYEQY
>TRBV20-1|TRBJ2-7
SASLAGTRNYEQY
>TRBV7-2|TRBJ2-1
ASSPGMTYDEQF
>TRBV3-1|TRBJ2-3
ASSPERGSTDTQY
>TRBV19|TRBJ1-5
ASSISRQGTRPQH
>TRBV7-6|TRBJ2-7
ASGTGRTYEQY
>TRBV6-5|TRBJ1-1
ASSHGKANTEAF
>TRBV30|TRBJ2-3
ALDRGLEDTQN
>TRBV2|TRBJ2-7
ASKVAGGSSYEQY
>TRBV7-9|TRBJ1-1
ASSQGHLNTEAF
>TRBV30|TRBJ2-4
ACVRDGQNIQY
>TRBV27|TRBJ2-7
ASSSGLAGGEQY
>TRBV27|TRBJ2-1
ASSLFFVGGADEQF
>TRBV6-1|TRBJ2-7
ASTLGGSGTVGLEQY
>TRBV7-9|TRBJ1-6
ASSLVGWRALH
>TRBV29-1|TRBJ2-2
SGIGQGANTGELF
>TRBV10-2|TRBJ2-7
ASRPLEQGKAYEQY
>TRBV6-4|TRBJ2-3
AGSERGGTDTQY
>TRBV27|TRBJ2-3
ASSFSDPSTDTQY
>TRBV29-1|TRBJ2-3
SAPGTYTDTQY
>TRBV3-1|TRBJ2-2
ASSGPQGSGELF
>TRBV19|TRBJ2-7
ASSIGTDQPYEQY
>TRBV6-2/TRBV6-3|TRBJ2-5
ATLPGEWGSGLETQY
>TRBV11-1|TRBJ2-1
ASRSGVAGEGEQF
>TRBV3-1|TRBJ2-7
ASSQDVAGAREQY
>TRBV20-1|TRBJ2-6
SARPRSFSGANVLT
>TRBV30|TRBJ2-3
AWSRGRSPDTQY
>TRBV11-2|TRBJ2-1
ASSLSSYGEQF
>TRBV6-1|TRBJ2-7
ASSDPDRVPSYEQY
>TRBV6-1|TRBJ2-7
ASIGTGFEQY
>TRBV30|TRBJ1-3
ALRKGIVCGNTIN
>TRBV5-1|TRBJ1-6
ASSLEQGNSPLH
>TRBV6-1|TRBJ2-7
ASSEAGGTGSEQY
>TRBV4-1|TRBJ2-7
ASSPPLSYEQY